Listed below are T cell receptor beta chains from one sample, sequenced in a study of cytomegalovirus exposure and HLA in healthy donors. Some clones are missing from TCRdb's copy, which holds only in-frame ones; the method was immunoSEQ multiplex PCR. The table shows some 120,000 clones, with around 70% occurring only once. The sequencing input was PBMCs. These receptors were obtained from a woman aged 40 to 50 in good health and CMV-seropositive. Both conserved end residues are part of each CDR3. The order of the fields is D gene, J gene, V gene, CDR3 length, clone size, CDR3 DNA, CDR3 protein. The D gene is left open where the match is weak. The size field is filled for only some rows; it gives once, few, many or a size class.

. | TRBJ2-3 | TRBV7-2 | 10 | few | TGTGCCAGCAGCTTAGGACCCAGGGGTTTT | CASSLGPRGF
. | TRBJ2-7 | TRBV15 | 15 | once | TGTGCCACCAGCAGAGATCGGGACACCTCCTACGAGCAGTACTTC | CATSRDRDTSYEQYF
. | TRBJ2-7 | TRBV13 | 15 | . | TGTGCCAGCAGCCCCCGACAGGATAGCTCCTACGAGCAGTACTTC | CASSPRQDSSYEQYF
TRBD1 | TRBJ2-7 | TRBV7-9 | 15 | . | TGTGCCAGCAGCAAAACAGGGGCTCTCTCCTACGAGCAGTACTTC | CASSKTGALSYEQYF
. | TRBJ1-2 | TRBV7-2 | 14 | . | TGTGCCAGCAGCTTACACGGGCAGGGAGGTGGCTACACCTTC | CASSLHGQGGGYTF
. | TRBJ1-1 | TRBV5-4 | 15 | once | TGTGCCAGCAGCGCAGGGCCCCAGGTGGGCACTGAAGCTTTCTTT | CASSAGPQVGTEAFF
TRBD2 | TRBJ2-1 | TRBV5-1 | 17 | . | TGCGCCAGCAGCTTGGAGGGCGGGGGGGCTTCCTACAATGAGCAGTTCTTC | CASSLEGGGASYNEQFF
. | TRBJ1-1 | TRBV19 | 13 | . | TGTGCCAGTAGTATGTTTACCGGCGGAAGGGCTTTCTTT | CASSMFTGGRAFF
. | TRBJ2-2 | TRBV5-1 | 15 | . | TGCGCCAGCAGCCCCCTAAACCTGGACACCGGGGAGCTGTTTTTT | CASSPLNLDTGELFF
. | TRBJ2-2 | TRBV5-1 | 15 | . | TGCGCCAGCAGTCGTGACACGACGAACACCGGGGAGCTGTTTTTT | CASSRDTTNTGELFF
. | TRBJ1-3 | TRBV9 | 16 | few | TGTGCCAGCAGCGTAGCTACATTGGCAGGGAGAAACACCATATATTTT | CASSVATLAGRNTIYF
TRBD2 | TRBJ2-1 | TRBV7-3 | 15 | . | TGTGCCAGCAGCCCGCCGGGCGGGGGGGCCGTTGAGCAGTTCTTC | CASSPPGGGAVEQFF
. | TRBJ2-3 | TRBV4-1 | 16 | . | TGCGCCAGCAGCCAAGTACTTAGTACCCGCACAGATACGCAGTATTTT | CASSQVLSTRTDTQYF
TRBD1 | TRBJ1-1 | TRBV29-1 | 13 | . | TGCAGCGTTGTTTACAGGGGAGGACCTGAAGCTTTCTTT | CSVVYRGGPEAFF
TRBD2 | TRBJ2-7 | TRBV11-2 | 15 | . | TGTGCCAGCAGCTCGGGACTAGCGGGGACTTACGAGCAGTACTTC | CASSSGLAGTYEQYF
. | TRBJ2-6 | TRBV5-1 | 18 | few | TGCGCCAGCAGCTTAGGTAGCGGACCTACCTCTGGGGCCAACGTCCTGACTTTC | CASSLGSGPTSGANVLTF
TRBD2 | TRBJ2-3 | TRBV2 | 14 | . | TGTGCCAGCAGGCAGCGGGGGAACACAGATACGCAGTATTTT | CASRQRGNTDTQYF
. | TRBJ2-3 | TRBV2 | 12 | . | TGTGCCAGCAGTCCAGACACAGATACGCAGTATTTT | CASSPDTDTQYF
TRBD2 | TRBJ2-7 | TRBV4-3 | 18 | . | TGCGCCAGCAGCCAAGATCTCGGAGCTAGCGGGGGGGCGTACGAGCAGTACTTC | CASSQDLGASGGAYEQYF
TRBD1 | TRBJ2-7 | TRBV27 | 14 | once | TGTGCCAGCAGTTCGGGACAGGGGTTGTGGGAGCAGTACTTC | CASSSGQGLWEQYF
TRBD1 | TRBJ1-1 | TRBV13 | 15 | . | TGTGCCAGCAGCCTGGGACAGGGGTGGAGTACTGAAGCTTTCTTT | CASSLGQGWSTEAFF
. | TRBJ1-5 | TRBV7-6 | 14 | . | TGTGCCAGCAGCTCCCGGGACTCTGGACAGCCCCAGCATTTT | CASSSRDSGQPQHF
TRBD2 | TRBJ2-1 | TRBV4-3 | 19 | . | TGCGCCAGCAGCCAAGATTCTATCTCTACTAGCGGGGGGGCTAATGAGCAGTTCTTC | CASSQDSISTSGGANEQFF
. | TRBJ1-2 | TRBV13 | 13 | few | TGTGCCAGCAGCTCTCCTGACTTGTATGGCTACACCTTC | CASSSPDLYGYTF
. | TRBJ1-1 | TRBV7-9 | 14 | once | TGTGCCAGCAGCTTAACCACAGGGTGGACTGAAGCTTTCTTT | CASSLTTGWTEAFF
TRBD2 | TRBJ2-3 | TRBV7-2 | 16 | once | TGTGCCAGCAGCCAGACGACTAGCGGGGGAACAGATACGCAGTATTTT | CASSQTTSGGTDTQYF
. | TRBJ2-1 | TRBV9 | 15 | . | TGTGCCAGCAGCCAGAGGGGGTTCGGAGACAATGAGCAGTTCTTC | CASSQRGFGDNEQFF
TRBD2 | TRBJ2-1 | TRBV7-2 | 12 | . | TGTGCCAGCAGCTTACGGGGGGGCGGGCAGTTCTTC | CASSLRGGGQFF
. | TRBJ2-7 | TRBV14 | 11 | . | TGTGCCAGCAGCCGCCGCTACGAGCAGTACTTC | CASSRRYEQYF
. | TRBJ1-4 | TRBV19 | 13 | . | TGTGCCACTTTGGGGAGGACTAATGAAAAACTGTTTTTT | CATLGRTNEKLFF
. | TRBJ1-6 | TRBV5-1 | 15 | . | TGCGCCAGCAGCTTGTCAGGCCGAAATAATTCACCCCTCCACTTT | CASSLSGRNNSPLHF
TRBD1 | TRBJ1-2 | TRBV7-2 | 15 | few | TGTGCCAGCAGCCCAGAACGGACAGGGAACTATGGCTACACCTTC | CASSPERTGNYGYTF
TRBD1 | TRBJ1-1 | TRBV18 | 14 | once | TGTGCCAGCTCAAAGACAGGGGATGACAATGAAGCTTTCTTT | CASSKTGDDNEAFF
TRBD2 | TRBJ2-7 | TRBV13 | 15 | . | TGTGCCAGCAGCTCCAGGACCCGGGGGGGGTACGAGCAGTACTTC | CASSSRTRGGYEQYF
TRBD1 | TRBJ1-2 | TRBV2 | 13 | . | TGTGCCGGTCGGACAGGGAGGGTGAGTGGCTACACCTTC | CAGRTGRVSGYTF
. | TRBJ2-7 | TRBV2 | 13 | . | TGTGCCAGCAGTGCCCGCCTCGGTTCCGAGCAGTACTTC | CASSARLGSEQYF
TRBD1 | TRBJ1-1 | TRBV6-5 | 15 | . | TGTGCCAGCAGTTACTCCGACAGGGCCGACACTGAAGCTTTCTTT | CASSYSDRADTEAFF
. | TRBJ1-2 | TRBV6-5 | 13 | . | TGTGCCAGCAGGCCTCAGGGCGCCGGGGGCTACACCTTC | CASRPQGAGGYTF
. | TRBJ2-1 | TRBV29-1 | 14 | . | TGCAGCGTTGGGACACTTATGGACGACAATGAGCAGTTCTTC | CSVGTLMDDNEQFF
. | TRBJ1-5 | TRBV9 | 14 | . | TGTGCCAGCAGCGTACTCGCAGGGGACCAGCCCCAGCATTTT | CASSVLAGDQPQHF
. | TRBJ2-7 | TRBV6-6 | 15 | . | TGTGCCAGCAGTTACTTATCAGGGAATAATTACGAGCAGTACTTC | CASSYLSGNNYEQYF
. | TRBJ1-5 | TRBV5-3 | 15 | few | TGTGCCAGAAGCATGGAAGCCCAGGAGGATCAGCCCCAGCATTTT | CARSMEAQEDQPQHF
TRBD1 | TRBJ1-2 | TRBV7-6 | 15 | . | TGTGCCAGCAGCTTAGAGGAGACAGGGGGCTCTGGCTACACCTTC | CASSLEETGGSGYTF
TRBD1 | TRBJ2-7 | TRBV5-1 | 14 | . | TGCGCCAGCAGCTTGGGGGACAGGTCCTACGAGCAGTACTTC | CASSLGDRSYEQYF
. | TRBJ1-6 | TRBV5-1 | 14 | . | TGCGCCAGCAGCCCGGGTCTTTCTAATTCACCCCTCCACTTT | CASSPGLSNSPLHF